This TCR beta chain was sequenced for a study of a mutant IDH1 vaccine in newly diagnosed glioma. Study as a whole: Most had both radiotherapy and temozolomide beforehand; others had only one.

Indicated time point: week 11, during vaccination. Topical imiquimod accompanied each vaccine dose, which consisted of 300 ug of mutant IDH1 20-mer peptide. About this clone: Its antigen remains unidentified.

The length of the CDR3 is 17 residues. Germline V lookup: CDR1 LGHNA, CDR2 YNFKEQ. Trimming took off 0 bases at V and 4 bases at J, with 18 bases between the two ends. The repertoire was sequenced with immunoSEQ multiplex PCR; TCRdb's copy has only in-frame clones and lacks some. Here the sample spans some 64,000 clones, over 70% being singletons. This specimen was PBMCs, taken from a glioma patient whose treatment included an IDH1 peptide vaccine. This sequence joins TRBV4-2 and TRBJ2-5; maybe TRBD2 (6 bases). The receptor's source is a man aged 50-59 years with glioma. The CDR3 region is CASSQEDRRGWGETQYF. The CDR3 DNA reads TGTGCCAGCAGCCAAGAAGACCGGCGGGGATGGGGAGAGACCCAGTACTTC.